The 8 T cell receptor beta chains below all came from one sample that was sequenced in a study of blood T cells in healthy people across ages. Primed by a sample-barcoded 5' primer and a J-beta primer mix, a second PCR proceeded for roughly 6 to 12 cycles. In TCRdb, the 5' RACE reads were re-called with MiXCR into one record per CDR3 protein. Of about 970,000 distinct CDR3 sequences listed, 51% are singletons. Sequencing used blood. These receptors were taken from a woman between 55 and 75 years old in good health.

The chain employs TRBV20-1 and TRBJ2-7, with D possibly being TRBD2 (5 bases). The CDR3 length is 13 residues. The germline V gene encodes CDR1 DFQATT and CDR2 SNEGSKA (reference sequence). V gave up 1 base and J gave up 7 bases, with 14 bases separating them. The CDR3 nucleotides are TGCAGTGCTAGAGCCCGGAGCGGTACGGAGCAGTACTTC. It translates to CSARARSGTEQYF.

The chain is built from TRBV29-1 and TRBJ2-1; D is possibly TRBD1 or TRBD2 (5 bases each). The CDR3 is 10 amino acids. Germline V gene data show CDR1 as SQVTM and CDR2 as ANQGSEA. Deletions cut 4 bases from V and 9 bases from J, with 7 bases between. The CDR3 loop reads CSVVGVEQFF. The CDR3 DNA sequence: TGCAGCGTTGTGGGGGTTGAGCAGTTCTTC.

A few counts support this clonotype. DNA of the CDR3: TGCAGCGTTACCGGACAGCTTAACGAGCAGTACTTC. This gives the protein CSVTGQLNEQYF. This rearrangement joins TRBV29-1 to TRBJ2-7; a weak D match, TRBD1 (6 bases). CDR3 length: 12 residues. V was trimmed by 5 bases and J by 5 bases, leaving 13 bases between them. CDR1 is SQVTM and CDR2 is ANQGSEA in the germline V gene.

The V gene is TRBV7-2, the J gene TRBJ1-4, with D perhaps TRBD1 (6 bases). Looked up from germline, CDR1 is SGHTA and CDR2 is FQGNSA. The CDR3 extends over 16 amino acids. The V and J ends lost 0 bases and 6 bases respectively, with 14 bases between them. CDR3 DNA sequence: TGTGCCAGCAGCTTAGCGGCGGGGGCAGTCGATGAAAAACTGTTTTTT. As protein: CASSLAAGAVDEKLFF.

Points on this clonotype: A junction boundary mismatches the germline segment, possibly from a read error. The V and J genes are TRBV27 and TRBJ2-1; weak D call: TRBD1 (6 bases). CDR1 MNHEY and CDR2 SMNVEV come from the germline V gene (reference sequence). This CDR3 spans 14 amino acids. The CDR3 DNA reads as TGTGTCAGCAGCCGTACAGGGAGTTACAATGAGCAGTTCTTC. It yields the protein CVSSRTGSYNEQFF.

This clonotype appeared a few times. V usage is TRBV12-3 or TRBV12-4 and J usage is TRBJ2-7; 7 bases map to TRBD1. J lost 4 bases, V lost 4 bases, and 13 bases had no gene match. The CDR3 spans 16 residues. Here the CDR3 DNA reads TGTGCCAGCAGTTCCGGGACAGTCAAAGGCAGATACGAGCAGTACTTC. Protein: CASSSGTVKGRYEQYF.

The rearrangement links TRBV5-1 to TRBJ1-2, with a weak D call TRBD1 (6 bases). Trimming stripped 0 bases from V and 8 bases from J, with 14 bases between. There are 14 residues in the CDR3. Germline V gene data show CDR1 as SGHRS and CDR2 as YFSETQ. CDR3 protein: CASSLGTADRGYTF. CDR3 bases: TGCGCCAGCAGCTTGGGGACAGCCGATAGAGGCTACACCTTC.

The CDR3 loop reads CATSRGGNYYEQYF. The CDR3 region has the DNA TGTGCCACCAGCAGAGGGGGGAACTACTACGAGCAGTACTTC. The chain is built from TRBV15 and TRBJ2-7, with D tentatively TRBD1 or TRBD2 (5 bases each). Trimming removed 1 base from V and 3 bases from J, with 10 bases in between. The germline gives CDR1 LNHNV, CDR2 YYDKDF (reference sequence). The CDR3 sequence is 14 residues long.